This T cell receptor beta chain was retrieved from a study of blood T cells in healthy people across ages. Study-wide findings and caveats: Unsorted PBMCs blocked a conclusive comparison of naive and antigen-experienced cells.

Using a J-beta primer mix together with a sample-barcoded 5' primer, a second PCR was run for roughly 7 to 11 cycles. A 12-random-nucleotide template-switch adaptor tagged each cDNA molecule. TCRdb redid the calling of the 5' RACE reads with MiXCR, one entry per CDR3 protein. Of approximately 960,000 distinct CDR3 sequences listed, almost 30% were seen once; the top ten hold about 10%. The sample holds many counts of this clonotype. Its antigen is undetermined. Germline CDR1 reads MNHEY; CDR2 reads SVGAGI. The CDR3 covers 16 residues. Trimming stripped 4 bases from V and 6 bases from J, with 19 bases between. This same sample was also part of a study on T cells of mothers and their children.

This TCR was recovered from a woman aged 40 to 50 in good health. V gene TRBV6-5 combines with J gene TRBJ2-1; the D call may be TRBD1 or TRBD2 (5 bases each). Sequenced: blood. The CDR3 region has the DNA TGTGCCAGCAGTTCCCAAAACCGGGACCCCCTCAATGAGCAGTTCTTC. It codes for CASSSQNRDPLNEQFF.